Sequencing of this T cell receptor beta chain was carried out in a study of control samples from healthy donors and cancer patients. Germline V gene data show CDR1 as MDHEN and CDR2 as SYDVKM. This CDR3 is 16 amino acids long. With 7 bases removed from V and 0 bases from J, the gap between germline ends came to 16 bases. The table came from immunoSEQ multiplex PCR; TCRdb's copy has only in-frame clones and leaves some out. The table has 400,000 to 500,000 clones, 80% to 95% seen once; the top ten hold more than 6%. The source material was PBMCs. This receptor was obtained from a man aged 40-55 years with head and neck cancer. The chain is built from TRBV28 and TRBJ1-3, with D unresolved. The CDR3 sequence is CASTPLRSYSGNTIYF. DNA for the CDR3: TGTGCCAGCACCCCTCTACGTAGTTACTCTGGAAACACCATATATTTT.